Given below is one T cell receptor (beta chain) in context. Its cognate antigen is unknown. The sample belongs to a study of T-cell memory formation after mild COVID-19. In germline, CDR1 is SGDLS, CDR2 YYNGEE. Deletions cut 2 bases from V and 5 bases from J, with 23 bases between. The CDR3 is 17 residues long. TCRdb analysed the 5' RACE reads with MiXCR anew, one entry per CDR3 protein. The sample lists roughly 510,000 distinct CDR3 sequences, 15% to 20% occurring once. General study points: Day 15 to 85 contractors were CD4/CD8 balanced; later expanders leaned CD4+.

The sequence came from an adult woman who had mild COVID-19 (a few samples of this study predate the infection). Cell type and time point are not known. V gene TRBV9 combines with J gene TRBJ2-7; D perhaps matches TRBD1 (6 bases). Input material: PBMCs or a T cell subset sorted from them (not recorded which). In DNA, the CDR3 is TGTGCCAGCAGCGTGGCCAATGTGAGGGGGAAATCCCACGAGCAGTACTTC. It specifies CASSVANVRGKSHEQYF.